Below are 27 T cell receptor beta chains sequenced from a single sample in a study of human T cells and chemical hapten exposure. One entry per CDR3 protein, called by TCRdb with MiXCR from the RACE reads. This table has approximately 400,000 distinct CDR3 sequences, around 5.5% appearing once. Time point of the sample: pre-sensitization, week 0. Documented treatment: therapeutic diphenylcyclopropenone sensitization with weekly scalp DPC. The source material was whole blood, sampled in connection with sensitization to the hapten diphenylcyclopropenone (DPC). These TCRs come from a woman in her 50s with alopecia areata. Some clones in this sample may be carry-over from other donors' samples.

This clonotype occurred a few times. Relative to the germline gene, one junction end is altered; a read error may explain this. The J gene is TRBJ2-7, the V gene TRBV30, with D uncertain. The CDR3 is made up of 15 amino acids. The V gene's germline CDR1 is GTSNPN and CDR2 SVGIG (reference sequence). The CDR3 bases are TGTGCCTGGGGTGTTAAGGACCGAACCCCCTACGAGCAGTACTTC. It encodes CAWGVKDRTPYEQYF.

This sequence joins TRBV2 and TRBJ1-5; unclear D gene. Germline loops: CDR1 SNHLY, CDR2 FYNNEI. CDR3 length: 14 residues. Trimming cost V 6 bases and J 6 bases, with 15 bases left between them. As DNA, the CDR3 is TGTGCCAGCAGGGGCGGGGAGGATGGTCAGCCCCAGCATTTT. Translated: CASRGGEDGQPQHF.

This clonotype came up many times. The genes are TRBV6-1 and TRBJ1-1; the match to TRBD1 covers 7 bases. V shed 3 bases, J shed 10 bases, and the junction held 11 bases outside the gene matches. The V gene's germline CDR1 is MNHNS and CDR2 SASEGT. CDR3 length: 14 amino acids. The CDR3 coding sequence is TGTGCCAGCAGTGATTCCGGGACAGTCATCTCAGCTTTCTTT. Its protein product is CASSDSGTVISAFF.

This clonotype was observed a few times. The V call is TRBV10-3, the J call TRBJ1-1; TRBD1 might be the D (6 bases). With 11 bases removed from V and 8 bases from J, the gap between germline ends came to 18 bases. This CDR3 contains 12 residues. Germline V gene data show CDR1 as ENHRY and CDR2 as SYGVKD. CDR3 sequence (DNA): TGTGCCGTCTCGACAGGTCAGCGCGAAGCTTTCTTT. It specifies CAVSTGQREAFF.

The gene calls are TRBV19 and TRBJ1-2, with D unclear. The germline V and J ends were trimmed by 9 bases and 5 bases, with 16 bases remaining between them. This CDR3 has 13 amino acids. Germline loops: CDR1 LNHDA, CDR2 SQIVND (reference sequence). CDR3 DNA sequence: TGTGCCAGGAGCCCCCAGTTCCCATATGGCTACACCTTC. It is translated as CARSPQFPYGYTF.

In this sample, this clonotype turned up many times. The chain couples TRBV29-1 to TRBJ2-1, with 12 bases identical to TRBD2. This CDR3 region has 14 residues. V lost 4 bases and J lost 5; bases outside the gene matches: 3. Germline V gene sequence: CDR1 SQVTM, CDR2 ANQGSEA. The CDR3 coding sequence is TGCAGCGTTGGCCCTAGCGGGAGGGACAATGAGCAGTTCTTC. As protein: CSVGPSGRDNEQFF.

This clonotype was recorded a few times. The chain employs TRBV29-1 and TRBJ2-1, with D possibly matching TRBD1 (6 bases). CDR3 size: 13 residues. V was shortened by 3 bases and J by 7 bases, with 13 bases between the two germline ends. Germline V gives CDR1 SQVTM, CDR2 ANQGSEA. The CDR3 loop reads CSVEAGVRNEQFF. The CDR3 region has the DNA TGCAGCGTTGAGGCAGGGGTTAGGAATGAGCAGTTCTTC.

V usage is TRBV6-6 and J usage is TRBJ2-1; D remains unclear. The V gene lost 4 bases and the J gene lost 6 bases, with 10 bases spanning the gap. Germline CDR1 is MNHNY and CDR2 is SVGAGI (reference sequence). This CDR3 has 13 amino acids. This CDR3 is CASSSIRPNEQFF. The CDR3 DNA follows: TGTGCCAGCAGTTCTATCCGTCCCAATGAGCAGTTCTTC.

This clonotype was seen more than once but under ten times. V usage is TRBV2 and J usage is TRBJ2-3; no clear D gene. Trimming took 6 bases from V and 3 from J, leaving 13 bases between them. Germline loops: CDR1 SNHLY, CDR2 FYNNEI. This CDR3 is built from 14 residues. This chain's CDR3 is CASRIHLVTDTQYF. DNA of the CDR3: TGTGCCAGCAGGATACATCTGGTGACAGATACGCAGTATTTT. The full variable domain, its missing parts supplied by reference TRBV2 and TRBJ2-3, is EPEVTQTPSHQVTQMGQEVILRCVPISNHLYFYWYRQILGQKVEFLVSFYNNEISEKSEIFDDQFSVERPDGSNFTLKIRSTKLEDSAMYFCASRIHLVTDTQYFGPGTRLTVL.

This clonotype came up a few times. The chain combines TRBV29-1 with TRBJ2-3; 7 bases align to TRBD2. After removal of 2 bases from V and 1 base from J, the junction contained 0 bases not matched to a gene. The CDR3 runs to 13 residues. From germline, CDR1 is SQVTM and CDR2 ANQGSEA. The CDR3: CSVETSGTDTQYF. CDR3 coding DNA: TGCAGCGTTGAAACTAGCGGCACAGATACGCAGTATTTT.

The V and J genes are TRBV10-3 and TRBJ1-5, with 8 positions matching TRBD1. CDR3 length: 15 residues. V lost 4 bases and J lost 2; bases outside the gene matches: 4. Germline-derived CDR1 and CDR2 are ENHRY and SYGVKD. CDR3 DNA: TGTGCCATCAGTGTGACAGGGGACGGCAATCAGCCCCAGCATTTT. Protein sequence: CAISVTGDGNQPQHF.

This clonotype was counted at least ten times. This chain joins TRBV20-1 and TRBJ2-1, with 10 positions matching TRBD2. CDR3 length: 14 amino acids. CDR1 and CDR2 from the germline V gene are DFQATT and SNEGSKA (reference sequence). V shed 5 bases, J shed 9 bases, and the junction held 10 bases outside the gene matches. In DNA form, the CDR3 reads TGCAGTGCTCACCCGGGACTAGCGCAGGGTGAGCAGTTCTTC. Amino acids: CSAHPGLAQGEQFF.

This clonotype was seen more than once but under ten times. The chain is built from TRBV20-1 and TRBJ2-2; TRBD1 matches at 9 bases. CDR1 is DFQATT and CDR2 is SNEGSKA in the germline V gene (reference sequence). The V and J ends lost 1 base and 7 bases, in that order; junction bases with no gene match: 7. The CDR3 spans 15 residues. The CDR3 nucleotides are TGCAGTGCTAGAGTGGGGGACAGGGATGTCGGGGAGCTGTTTTTT. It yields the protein CSARVGDRDVGELFF.

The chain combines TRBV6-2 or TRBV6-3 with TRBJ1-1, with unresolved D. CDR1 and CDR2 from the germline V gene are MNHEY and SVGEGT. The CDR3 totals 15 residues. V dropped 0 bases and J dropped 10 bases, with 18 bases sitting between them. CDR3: CASSYSPTLIIRAFF. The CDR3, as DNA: TGTGCCAGCAGTTACTCGCCCACCTTGATCATTAGAGCTTTCTTT.

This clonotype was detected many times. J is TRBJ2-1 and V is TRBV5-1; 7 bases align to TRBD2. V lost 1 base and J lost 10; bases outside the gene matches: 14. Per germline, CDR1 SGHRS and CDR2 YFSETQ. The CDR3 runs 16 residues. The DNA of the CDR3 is TGCGCCAGCAGCTTGAGGTCGCGGGAGAGGTTTTTGGAGCAGTTCTTC. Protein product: CASSLRSRERFLEQFF.

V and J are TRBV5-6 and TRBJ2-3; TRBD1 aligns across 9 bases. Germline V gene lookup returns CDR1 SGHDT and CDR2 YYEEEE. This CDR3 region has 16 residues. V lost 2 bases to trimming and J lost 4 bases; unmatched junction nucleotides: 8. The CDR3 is CASSLSQGARADTQYF. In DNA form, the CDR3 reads TGTGCCAGCAGCTTATCACAGGGGGCGCGGGCAGATACGCAGTATTTT.

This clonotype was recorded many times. Written as DNA, the CDR3 is TGCGCCAGCAGCTTGTGGACAGGAACTAACTATGGCTACACCTTC. Translating gives CASSLWTGTNYGYTF. This chain connects TRBV5-1 to TRBJ1-2; 7 bases fit TRBD1. Germline V gene data show CDR1 as SGHRS and CDR2 as YFSETQ. V trimming: 1 base; J trimming: 0 bases; junction bases outside the gene matches: 3. The CDR3 totals 15 residues. The full variable domain, in which reference TRBV5-1 and TRBJ1-2 provide the parts outside the CDR3, is KAGVTQTPRYLIKTRGQQVTLSCSPISGHRSVSWYQQTPGQGLQFLFEYFSETQRNKGNFPGRFSGRQFSNSRSEMNVSTLELGDSALYLCASSLWTGTNYGYTFGSGTRLTVV.

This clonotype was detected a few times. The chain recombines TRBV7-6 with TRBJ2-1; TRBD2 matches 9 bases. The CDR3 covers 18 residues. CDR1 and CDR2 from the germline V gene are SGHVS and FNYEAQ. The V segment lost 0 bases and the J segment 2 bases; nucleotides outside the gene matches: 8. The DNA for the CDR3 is TGTGCCAGCAGCTTAGCCCCCGGGACTAGCTACCCCTACAATGAGCAGTTCTTC. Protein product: CASSLAPGTSYPYNEQFF.

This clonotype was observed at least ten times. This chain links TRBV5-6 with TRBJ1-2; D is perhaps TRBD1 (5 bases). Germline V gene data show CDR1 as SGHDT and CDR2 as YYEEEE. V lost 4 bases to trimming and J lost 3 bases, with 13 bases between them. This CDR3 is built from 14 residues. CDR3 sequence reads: CASSQRDAHYGYTF. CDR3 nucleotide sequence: TGTGCCAGCAGCCAGAGGGACGCTCACTATGGCTACACCTTC.

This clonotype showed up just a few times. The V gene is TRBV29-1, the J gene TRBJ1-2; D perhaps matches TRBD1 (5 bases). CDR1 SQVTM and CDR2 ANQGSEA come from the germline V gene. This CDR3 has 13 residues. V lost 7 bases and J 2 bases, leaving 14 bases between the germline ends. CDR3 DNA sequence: TGCAGCGGGGGGACCGGGACCAACTATGGCTACACCTTC. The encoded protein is CSGGTGTNYGYTF.

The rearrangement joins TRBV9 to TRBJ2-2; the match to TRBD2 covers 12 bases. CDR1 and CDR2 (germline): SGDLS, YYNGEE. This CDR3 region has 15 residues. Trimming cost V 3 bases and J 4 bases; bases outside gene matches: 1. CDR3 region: CASSELAGGTGELFF. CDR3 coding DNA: TGTGCCAGCAGCGAACTAGCGGGAGGCACCGGGGAGCTGTTTTTT.

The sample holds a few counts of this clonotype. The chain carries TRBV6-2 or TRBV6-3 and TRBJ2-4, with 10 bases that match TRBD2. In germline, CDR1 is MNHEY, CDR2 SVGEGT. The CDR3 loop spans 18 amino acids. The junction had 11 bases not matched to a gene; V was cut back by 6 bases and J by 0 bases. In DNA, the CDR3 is TGTGCCAGCAGCCCCCCGGGACTAGCGTCAATAGCCAAAAACATTCAGTACTTC. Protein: CASSPPGLASIAKNIQYF.

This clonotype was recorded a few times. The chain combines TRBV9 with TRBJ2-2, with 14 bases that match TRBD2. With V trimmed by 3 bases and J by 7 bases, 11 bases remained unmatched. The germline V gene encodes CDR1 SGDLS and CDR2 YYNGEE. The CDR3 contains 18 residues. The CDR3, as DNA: TGTGCCAGCAGCGAAAGGGGGACTAGCGGGAGCACGGGCGGGGAGCTGTTTTTT. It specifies CASSERGTSGSTGGELFF. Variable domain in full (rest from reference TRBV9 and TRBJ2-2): DSGVTQTPKHLITATGQRVTLRCSPRSGDLSVYWYQQSLDQGLQFLIQYYNGEERAKGNILERFSAQQFPDLHSELNLSSLELGDSALYFCASSERGTSGSTGGELFFGEGSRLTVL.

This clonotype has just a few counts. CDR3 coding DNA: TGCAGTGCTCCCCCCCAAGGGCCTAGCACAGATACGCAGTATTTT. This codes for CSAPPQGPSTDTQYF. The chain has TRBV20-1 and TRBJ2-3; D gene ambiguous. Germline values: CDR1 DFQATT, CDR2 SNEGSKA (reference sequence). The CDR3 extends over 15 amino acids. V lost 5 bases and J lost 0, with 15 bases in between.

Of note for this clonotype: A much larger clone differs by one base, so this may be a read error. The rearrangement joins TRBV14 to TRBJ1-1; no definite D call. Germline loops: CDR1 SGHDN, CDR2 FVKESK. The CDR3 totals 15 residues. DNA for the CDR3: TGTGACAGCAGCCAAATCGTCCAGGTGGGCACTGAAGCTTTCTTT. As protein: CDSSQIVQVGTEAFF.

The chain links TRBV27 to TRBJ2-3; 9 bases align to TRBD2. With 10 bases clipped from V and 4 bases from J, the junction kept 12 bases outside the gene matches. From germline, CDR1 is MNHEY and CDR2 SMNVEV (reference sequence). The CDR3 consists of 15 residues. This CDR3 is CATRVVSGSPDTQYF. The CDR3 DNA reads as TGTGCCACCAGGGTGGTTAGCGGGAGCCCAGATACGCAGTATTTT.

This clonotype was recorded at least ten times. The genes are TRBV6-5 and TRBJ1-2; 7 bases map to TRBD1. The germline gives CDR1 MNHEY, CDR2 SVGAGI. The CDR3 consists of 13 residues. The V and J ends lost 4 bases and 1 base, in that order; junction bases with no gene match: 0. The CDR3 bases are TGTGCCAGCAGTTGGGACAGTAACTATGGCTACACCTTC. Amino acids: CASSWDSNYGYTF.